The 10 T cell receptor beta chains in this list originate from one sample, sequenced in a study of T cell responses to AZD1222 COVID-19 vaccine. TCRdb's table, derived via immunoSEQ multiplex PCR, lists solely in-frame clones and lacks some. This sample yields around 66,000 clones, of which around 79% are seen a single time; approximately 23% belongs to the top ten. The source was peripheral blood, collected on day 0 of MenACWY control vaccination. These receptors came from an adult in good health.

This chain links TRBV19 with TRBJ2-2; the D is unclear. Germline V gene sequence: CDR1 LNHDA, CDR2 SQIVND (reference sequence). V lost 3 bases and J lost 4, with 9 bases in between. The CDR3 spans 14 residues. The CDR3 DNA sequence: TGTGCCAGTAGTATCGTCGCTAGCACCGGGGAGCTGTTTTTT. As protein: CASSIVASTGELFF.

This chain joins TRBV7-6 and TRBJ1-6; D uncertain. V lost 1 base and J 9 bases, leaving 7 bases between the germline ends. From germline, CDR1 is SGHVS and CDR2 FNYEAQ. The CDR3 runs 13 residues. CDR3 nucleotides: TGTGCCAGCAGCTTAGAAGGTGGTTCACCCCTCCACTTT. Its protein product is CASSLEGGSPLHF.

A single count supports this clone. V usage is TRBV12-5 and J usage is TRBJ2-5; a weak D match, TRBD2 (5 bases). V lost 2 bases, J lost 1 base, and 11 bases lay in between. CDR1 and CDR2 from the germline V gene are LGHNT and FRNRAP. This CDR3 is 15 amino acids long. The CDR3 nucleotides read TGTGCTAGTGGTTTGTCTGGACTGCTCCAAGAGACCCAGTACTTC. As protein: CASGLSGLLQETQYF.

The CDR3 protein is CASSVGLAGDQETQYF. CDR3 DNA: TGTGCCAGTAGTGTTGGACTAGCGGGGGATCAAGAGACCCAGTACTTC. The chain employs TRBV19 and TRBJ2-5; 13 nucleotides agree with TRBD2. The V gene's germline CDR1 is LNHDA and CDR2 SQIVND (reference sequence). The V gene end was trimmed by 5 bases and the J gene end by 2 bases; junction bases not matched to a gene: 5. The CDR3 totals 16 residues.

The J gene is TRBJ1-3, the V gene TRBV11-2, with 8 bases matching TRBD1. Trimming cost V 5 bases and J 1 base; bases outside gene matches: 10. The CDR3 contains 17 residues. Germline lookup yields CDR1 SGHAT and CDR2 FQNNGV. DNA of the CDR3: TGTGCCAGCAGCCCCGGGACAGGCACACCTTCTGGAAACACCATATATTTT. It codes for CASSPGTGTPSGNTIYF.

V gene TRBV5-1 combines with J gene TRBJ2-5; D is perhaps TRBD1 (5 bases). V shed 0 bases and J shed 2 bases, with 11 bases lying between them. CDR1 SGHRS and CDR2 YFSETQ come from the germline V gene. This CDR3 is built from 15 residues. The CDR3 DNA sequence: TGCGCCAGCAGCTTGGGTGGGGCTCCTCAAGAGACCCAGTACTTC. Translation: CASSLGGAPQETQYF.

The sample holds a few counts of this clone. The chain has TRBV6-4 and TRBJ2-5; perhaps TRBD1 as D (6 bases). The CDR3 contains 15 residues. CDR1 is MRHNA, CDR2 SNTAGT, per germline. V was pared by 6 bases and J by 1 base, with 15 bases between. CDR3 in DNA: TGTGCCAGCAGCGCTACAGGGAGCCCCCAAGAGACCCAGTACTTC. It specifies CASSATGSPQETQYF.

Here the CDR3 DNA reads TGCGCCAGCAGCTTGTTAGGGGCGCAGGGGAAACTGTTTTTT. Its translation is CASSLLGAQGKLFF. The genes are TRBV5-1 and TRBJ1-4; maybe TRBD1 (6 bases). Germline loops: CDR1 SGHRS, CDR2 YFSETQ. The V end lost 1 base, the J end lost 11 bases, and 15 bases lay between the germline ends. There are 14 residues in the CDR3.

V usage is TRBV2 and J usage is TRBJ1-6; D unresolved. CDR1 and CDR2 (germline): SNHLY, FYNNEI. The CDR3 has 12 amino acids. V shed 4 bases and J shed 9 bases, with 7 bases lying between them. CDR3 in DNA: TGTGCCAGCAGTGCTCTGGGTTCACCCCTCCACTTT. This encodes CASSALGSPLHF.

The chain recombines TRBV29-1 with TRBJ1-2; D not resolved. The CDR3 is 12 amino acids. The germline CDR1 and CDR2 sequences are SQVTM and ANQGSEA. Trimming pared 7 bases from V and 4 bases from J, leaving 13 bases between. The CDR3 spells CSARTDAYGYTF. The CDR3 nucleotides are TGCAGCGCTCGGACGGATGCCTATGGCTACACCTTC.